This passage covers 26 T cell receptor beta chains from one sample sequenced in a study of shared clonotypes between healthy human individuals. Produced via immunoSEQ multiplex PCR; TCRdb's table is partial and in-frame only. This table holds more than 2,000,000 clones, 93% found once. The sample consisted of naive CD4+ T cells from PBMCs. Subset given: CD45RA+ positively selected. The receptors were gathered from a man between 18 and 35 years old in good health. Some clones in this sample may be carry-over from other donors' samples.

The chain carries TRBV6-6 and TRBJ2-1, with 9 nucleotides matching TRBD2. Germline V CDR1 and CDR2: MNHNY, SVGAGI (reference sequence). J lost 8 bases, V lost 2 bases, and 7 bases had no gene match. CDR3 length: 15 residues. CDR3 amino acids: CASSYRLAGEHEQFF. CDR3 nucleotide sequence: TGTGCCAGCAGTTACCGCTTAGCGGGAGAACATGAGCAGTTCTTC.

The chain couples TRBV9 to TRBJ2-5; 9 positions agree with TRBD1. Germline trimming cut 2 bases from V and 3 bases from J; bases unmatched to any gene: 2. This CDR3 spans 14 amino acids. CDR1 SGDLS and CDR2 YYNGEE come from the germline V gene. The DNA of the CDR3 is TGTGCCAGCAGCGTGGGGGACAGGGAAGAGACCCAGTACTTC. Its protein product is CASSVGDREETQYF.

The chain joins TRBV25-1 to TRBJ2-7, with 11 positions matching TRBD1. The germline V gene has CDR1 MGHDK and CDR2 SYGVNS. The CDR3 sequence is 13 residues long. The V gene end was trimmed by 8 bases and the J gene end by 4 bases; junction bases not matched to a gene: 4. The CDR3 sequence is CASSGQGVYEQYF. CDR3 bases: TGTGCCAGCTCGGGACAGGGGGTGTACGAGCAGTACTTC.

The V and J genes are TRBV7-9 and TRBJ1-2, with 7 positions matching TRBD1. This CDR3 is built from 16 residues. From germline, CDR1 is SEHNR and CDR2 FQNEAQ (reference sequence). V was clipped by 4 bases and J by 7 bases; unmatched bases: 15. The CDR3 region has the DNA TGTGCCAGCAGCTACGACTTAGGGGGCGCTGAGGCTGGCTACACCTTC. As protein: CASSYDLGGAEAGYTF.

The J gene is TRBJ2-6, the V gene TRBV27, with 9 bases matching TRBD1. This CDR3 is built from 18 residues. Germline CDR1 and CDR2: MNHEY and SMNVEV (reference sequence). V lost 6 bases, J lost 4 bases, and 13 bases stayed unmatched. The CDR3 DNA sequence: TGTGCCAGCAGCCTAACCCTGGGACAGGGTTCAGGGGCCAACGTCCTGACTTTC. Protein product: CASSLTLGQGSGANVLTF.

This sequence joins TRBV6-6 and TRBJ1-1; 10 bases agree with TRBD1. The V gene's germline CDR1 is MNHNY and CDR2 SVGAGI (reference sequence). The CDR3 is 15 amino acids. V dropped 7 bases and J dropped 3; count of bases not matched to a gene: 8. CDR3 DNA: TGTGCCAGCATTATGGGACAGGGGTATCACACTGAAGCTTTCTTT. This translates into CASIMGQGYHTEAFF.

CDR3 sequence reads: CAGGAMGQETQYF. The CDR3 DNA reads as TGTGCCGGGGGAGCAATGGGACAAGAGACCCAGTACTTC. V usage is TRBV30 and J usage is TRBJ2-5; D tentatively reads TRBD1 or TRBD2 (5 bases each). The V gene's germline CDR1 is GTSNPN and CDR2 SVGIG (reference sequence). V was pared by 8 bases and J by 2 bases, with 15 bases between. This CDR3 spans 13 amino acids.

The chain combines TRBV10-1 with TRBJ1-5; D gene unclear. Germline V CDR1 and CDR2: WNHNN, SYGVQD (reference sequence). Trimming took off 6 bases at V and 0 bases at J, with 12 bases between the two ends. This CDR3 contains 15 residues. DNA of the CDR3: TGCGCCAGCAGCTTGCACGGATCTAGCAATCAGCCCCAGCATTTT. Protein sequence: CASSLHGSSNQPQHF.

The CDR3 DNA reads as TGTGCCAGCAGCTACAGGGGCGGCTCCTACGAGCAGTACTTC. Translating gives CASSYRGGSYEQYF. The V and J genes are TRBV27 and TRBJ2-7, with TRBD1 matching 7 bases. Germline trimming cut 6 bases from V and 0 bases from J; bases unmatched to any gene: 5. From germline, CDR1 is MNHEY and CDR2 SMNVEV (reference sequence). The CDR3 covers 14 residues.

The chain uses TRBV5-6 and TRBJ2-3, with D maybe TRBD2 (5 bases). CDR1 is SGHDT and CDR2 is YYEEEE in the germline V gene. With 5 bases removed from V and 6 bases from J, the gap between germline ends came to 13 bases. The CDR3 is 13 residues long. The CDR3 DNA sequence: TGTGCCAGCAGACTAGATTTTACCGATACGCAGTATTTT. Translation: CASRLDFTDTQYF.

This clone was seen only once. The chain has TRBV18 and TRBJ1-1; a possible D gene is TRBD1 (6 bases). The V and J ends lost 6 bases and 2 bases respectively, with 10 bases between them. The CDR3 totals 13 residues. The V gene's germline CDR1 is KGHSH and CDR2 LQKENI. CDR3 loop: CASSHGTNTEAFF. CDR3 nucleotide sequence: TGTGCCAGCTCTCACGGGACAAACACTGAAGCTTTCTTT.

The chain recombines TRBV21-1 with TRBJ1-1. TRBV21-1 corresponds to a pseudogene. This CDR3 is built from 13 residues. CDR3 coding DNA: TGTGCCAGCAGCAAAGCGTGGGGGGCCGAAGCTTTCTTT. Amino acids: CASSKAWGAEAFF.

The rearrangement links TRBV5-4 to TRBJ2-3; unclear D gene. The CDR3 runs to 15 residues. Germline V gene sequence: CDR1 SGHNT, CDR2 YYREEE (reference sequence). Trimming removed 4 bases from V and 0 bases from J, with 12 bases in between. The CDR3 reads CASSRVDRSTDTQYF. DNA for the CDR3: TGTGCCAGCAGCCGGGTAGATCGGAGCACAGATACGCAGTATTTT.

V gene TRBV13 combines with J gene TRBJ2-5, with D unclear. The V end was cut by 0 bases, the J end by 7 bases, with 12 bases between. The CDR3 has 14 amino acids. Germline assignment: CDR1 PRHDT and CDR2 FYEKMQ (reference sequence). The CDR3 region is CASSLGRLFRTQYF. CDR3 DNA sequence: TGTGCCAGCAGCTTAGGCCGGCTTTTTAGGACCCAGTACTTC.

The chain is built from TRBV18 and TRBJ2-1, with unresolved D. V was shortened by 2 bases and J by 2 bases, with 13 bases between the two germline ends. The CDR3 totals 16 residues. CDR1 is KGHSH, CDR2 LQKENI, per germline. CDR3 nucleotide sequence: TGTGCCAGCTCACCATTCGACCCGCGGACCTACAATGAGCAGTTCTTC. Protein: CASSPFDPRTYNEQFF.

This clone was observed a handful of times. The same CDR3 arises from other DNA sequences in this sample as well. Here the CDR3 DNA reads TGTGCCTGGAGTAGAGGCCGGGGGACTGAAGCTTTCTTT. Translated: CAWSRGRGTEAFF. This chain uses TRBV30 with TRBJ1-1; D might be TRBD1 (5 bases). Trimming shortened V by 2 bases and J by 5 bases, and 12 bases separated the two germline ends. The CDR3 loop spans 13 amino acids. Per the germline V gene, CDR1 is GTSNPN and CDR2 is SVGIG (reference sequence).

The chain recombines TRBV6-1 with TRBJ1-5, with 7 bases identical to TRBD1. The germline CDR1 and CDR2 sequences are MNHNS and SASEGT. V trimming: 2 bases; J trimming: 3 bases; junction bases outside the gene matches: 4. This CDR3 spans 15 amino acids. The CDR3 DNA follows: TGTGCCAGCAGTGAACGCCAGGGGGTCAATCAGCCCCAGCATTTT. It is translated as CASSERQGVNQPQHF.

The count of this clone is one. This chain uses TRBV29-1 with TRBJ2-3; the D call may be TRBD1 or TRBD2 (6 bases each). Trimming shortened V by 3 bases and J by 3 bases, and 16 bases separated the two germline ends. Germline V gene lookup returns CDR1 SQVTM and CDR2 ANQGSEA. The CDR3 spans 15 residues. CDR3 sequence: CSVEGGGGATDTQYF. Here the CDR3 DNA reads TGCAGCGTTGAGGGGGGCGGAGGCGCAACAGATACGCAGTATTTT.

The gene calls are TRBV28 and TRBJ2-7; TRBD1 matches 7 bases. V was pared by 4 bases and J by 3 bases, with 9 bases of the junction left unmatched. The CDR3 is 15 amino acids. CDR1 is MDHEN, CDR2 SYDVKM, per germline. The CDR3 reads CASSSIGTASYEQYF. CDR3 DNA sequence: TGTGCCAGCAGTTCTATCGGGACAGCCAGCTACGAGCAGTACTTC.

This chain connects TRBV5-1 to TRBJ2-6; a possible D gene is TRBD1 (6 bases). The ends were cut back, 4 bases at V and 11 bases at J, with 19 bases in the middle. The germline V gene has CDR1 SGHRS and CDR2 YFSETQ. There are 15 residues in the CDR3. Here the CDR3 reads CASSLGQQASHVLTF. CDR3 in DNA: TGCGCCAGCAGCCTCGGACAGCAAGCGTCCCACGTCCTGACTTTC.

This clone has more than one count but fewer than ten. This chain uses TRBV5-1 with TRBJ1-1, with unresolved D. CDR1 is SGHRS and CDR2 is YFSETQ in the germline V gene. The CDR3 totals 13 residues. V was cut by 0 bases and J by 4 bases, with 7 bases left in between. This chain's CDR3 is CASSLGESTEAFF. In DNA, the CDR3 is TGCGCCAGCAGCTTGGGGGAATCCACTGAAGCTTTCTTT.

J is TRBJ1-1 and V is TRBV7-8; D is possibly TRBD1 (5 bases). This CDR3 comprises 16 residues. Deletions cut 5 bases from V and 6 bases from J, with 22 bases between. Germline CDR1 reads SGHVS; CDR2 reads FQNEAQ. In DNA, the CDR3 is TGTGCCAGCAGCCCTCCCGTGGGCAGGGCTTTTGCTGAAGCTTTCTTT. Translated: CASSPPVGRAFAEAFF. Full variable domain (rest looked up from reference TRBV7-8 and TRBJ1-1): GAGVSQSPRYKVAKRGQDVALRCDPISGHVSLFWYQQALGQGPEFLTYFQNEAQLDKSGLPSDRFFAERPEGSVSTLKIQRTQQEDSAVYLCASSPPVGRAFAEAFFGQGTRLTVV.

The chain combines TRBV4-2 with TRBJ2-2; possibly TRBD1 for D (5 bases). Deletions cut 3 bases from V and 5 bases from J, with 19 bases between. Germline V CDR1 and CDR2: LGHNA, YNFKEQ. The CDR3 runs to 17 residues. The CDR3 loop reads CASSQTLGQGSTGELFF. CDR3 sequence (DNA): TGTGCCAGCAGCCAGACCCTGGGGCAGGGATCAACCGGGGAGCTGTTTTTT.

J is TRBJ1-4 and V is TRBV9; D call uncertain. Germline lookup yields CDR1 SGDLS and CDR2 YYNGEE. The V and J ends lost 5 bases and 8 bases respectively, with 13 bases between them. There are 13 residues in the CDR3. CDR3 nucleotide sequence: TGTGCCAGCAGTCGACTGTTGGGGGAAAAACTGTTTTTT. It is translated as CASSRLLGEKLFF. Filled out from reference TRBV9 and TRBJ1-4, the complete variable domain reads DSGVTQTPKHLITATGQRVTLRCSPRSGDLSVYWYQQSLDQGLQFLIQYYNGEERAKGNILERFSAQQFPDLHSELNLSSLELGDSALYFCASSRLLGEKLFFGSGTQLSVL.

Remarks on this clone: Other DNA sequences in the same sample also yield this CDR3. V and J are TRBV7-2 and TRBJ2-5; the D is unclear. Germline CDR1 SGHTA, CDR2 FQGNSA. The CDR3 runs to 13 residues. V dropped 1 base and J dropped 2 bases, with 5 bases sitting between them. Here the CDR3 reads CASSLGRQETQYF. The DNA for the CDR3 is TGTGCCAGCAGCTTAGGTCGTCAAGAGACCCAGTACTTC.

This sequence joins TRBV7-9 and TRBJ1-5; D gene unclear. V shed 5 bases and J shed 5 bases, with 13 bases lying between them. Per the germline V gene, CDR1 is SEHNR and CDR2 is FQNEAQ (reference sequence). The CDR3 sequence is 14 residues long. The DNA of the CDR3 is TGTGCCAGCAGCGCCGCCGGTGGGTATCAGCCCCAGCATTTT. Residues: CASSAAGGYQPQHF. The complete variable domain, with remaining parts taken from reference TRBV7-9 and TRBJ1-5, reads DTGVSQNPRHKITKRGQNVTFRCDPISEHNRLYWYRQTLGQGPEFLTYFQNEAQLEKSRLLSDRFSAERPKGSFSTLEIQRTEQGDSAMYLCASSAAGGYQPQHFGDGTRLSIL.